This entry lists 3 T cell receptor beta chains sequenced from one sample in a study of metastatic and nonmetastatic thyroid tumors. Using MiXCR, TCRdb reanalyzed the PCR reads. The sample includes approximately 19,000 clones, 35% to 40% seen only once; the top ten take more than 20%. Before thyroid surgery, none of the patients had received any treatment. Sequenced sample: tumor tissue. The receptors were gathered from a female donor with papillary thyroid cancer or a benign thyroid nodule (not recorded which). Some clones in this sample may be carry-over from other donors' samples.

This chain uses TRBV20-1 with TRBJ2-3; TRBD1 matches 8 bases. With V trimmed by 3 bases and J by 1 base, 6 bases remained unmatched. The CDR3 totals 15 residues. Germline CDR1 DFQATT, CDR2 SNEGSKA (reference sequence). The DNA of the CDR3 is TGCAGTGCTAGGACAGGGGAAGGGGGCACAGATACGCAGTATTTT. Residues: CSARTGEGGTDTQYF.

V is TRBV20-1 and J is TRBJ2-1; TRBD2 matches at 7 bases. V gave up 6 bases and J gave up 5 bases; unmatched junction bases: 7. Germline values: CDR1 DFQATT, CDR2 SNEGSKA (reference sequence). CDR3 length equals 13 residues. The CDR3 DNA reads TGCAGTGCCGGGAGGCTAGCAGACAATGAGCAGTTCTTC. This gives the protein CSAGRLADNEQFF.

This clone was counted many times. The chain is built from TRBV6-6 and TRBJ2-1; tentative D call: TRBD2 (5 bases). The germline V gene has CDR1 MNHNY and CDR2 SVGAGI (reference sequence). V was cut by 0 bases and J by 7 bases, with 13 bases left in between. The CDR3 extends over 15 amino acids. The CDR3 region is CASSYSTVGRNEQFF. The CDR3, as DNA: TGTGCCAGCAGTTACTCGACGGTAGGGAGAAATGAGCAGTTCTTC.